A selection of T cell receptor beta chains follows, all from one sample in a study of T-cell memory formation after mild COVID-19. TCRdb called the 5' RACE reads again in MiXCR, with one record for every CDR3 protein. Of tens of thousands of distinct CDR3 sequences listed, 10% to 15% are singletons. The sequenced material came from PBMCs or a T cell subset sorted from them (not recorded which). These receptor sequences come from an adult woman who had mild COVID-19 (a few samples of this study predate the infection). Cell type and time point are not known. Both conserved end residues are part of each CDR3. The order of the fields is D gene, J gene, V gene, clone size, CDR3 DNA, CDR3 protein. The D gene is left open where the match is weak. Rows may omit the clone size; those that give it use once, few, many or a size class.

d_call: NA
j_call: TRBJ2-4
v_call: TRBV7-8
clone_size: many
cdr3_nt: TGTGCCAGCAGCCCCGTTTGGGATGCCATTCAGTACTTC
cdr3_aa: CASSPVWDAIQYF

d_call: NA
j_call: TRBJ2-5
v_call: TRBV9
clone_size: NA
cdr3_nt: TGTGCCAGCAGCTCTAATACCGGTTGGGAGACCCAGTACTTC
cdr3_aa: CASSSNTGWETQYF

d_call: NA
j_call: TRBJ1-2
v_call: TRBV2
clone_size: NA
cdr3_nt: TGTGCCGGTACCGGGACTTCTAAAAACTATGGCTACACCTTC
cdr3_aa: CAGTGTSKNYGYTF

d_call: TRBD1
j_call: TRBJ1-4
v_call: TRBV24-1
clone_size: NA
cdr3_nt: TGTGCCACCAGTGACCCCGGGACAGTAGGTGAAAAACTGTTTTTT
cdr3_aa: CATSDPGTVGEKLFF

d_call: NA
j_call: TRBJ1-4
v_call: TRBV29-1
clone_size: few
cdr3_nt: TGCAGCGTTGTGGGGCCTGCCGGAAATGAAAAACTGTTTTTT
cdr3_aa: CSVVGPAGNEKLFF

d_call: NA
j_call: TRBJ2-3
v_call: TRBV5-6
clone_size: few
cdr3_nt: TGTGCCAGCAGCTTGAACCTTGAGGGTCCCTTAGGAGATACGCAGTATTTT
cdr3_aa: CASSLNLEGPLGDTQYF

d_call: NA
j_call: TRBJ2-7
v_call: TRBV7-6
clone_size: few
cdr3_nt: TGTGCCAGCAGCCCGACAACTAGCTACGAGCAGTACTTC
cdr3_aa: CASSPTTSYEQYF

d_call: NA
j_call: TRBJ1-2
v_call: TRBV5-1
clone_size: NA
cdr3_nt: TGCGCCAGCAGCCTATCGACAGCTAACTATGGCTACACCTTC
cdr3_aa: CASSLSTANYGYTF

d_call: TRBD1
j_call: TRBJ2-5
v_call: TRBV4-1
clone_size: few
cdr3_nt: TGCGCCAGCTCCGTTCCCGGACGGGACAGGGGTTGGCAAGAGACCCAGTACTTC
cdr3_aa: CASSVPGRDRGWQETQYF

d_call: NA
j_call: TRBJ1-1
v_call: TRBV13
clone_size: few
cdr3_nt: TGTGCCAGCAGCGTAGTAAGCCGCGCTGAAGCTTTCTTT
cdr3_aa: CASSVVSRAEAFF

d_call: NA
j_call: TRBJ2-7
v_call: TRBV15
clone_size: NA
cdr3_nt: TGTGCCACCAGCAGAGAGCTAGCCCACTCCTACGAGCAGTACTTC
cdr3_aa: CATSRELAHSYEQYF

d_call: TRBD2
j_call: TRBJ2-5
v_call: TRBV20-1
clone_size: NA
cdr3_nt: TGCAGTGCCCCGACTAGCGTCTACCAAGAGACCCAGTACTTC
cdr3_aa: CSAPTSVYQETQYF

d_call: TRBD1
j_call: TRBJ2-7
v_call: TRBV2
clone_size: few
cdr3_nt: TGTGCCAGCAGTGAGGTCAGGGGGCGCGAGCAGTACTTC
cdr3_aa: CASSEVRGREQYF

d_call: TRBD1
j_call: TRBJ2-2
v_call: TRBV12-3/TRBV12-4
clone_size: NA
cdr3_nt: TGTGCCAGCAGAGACAGGGTCCCCGGGGAGCTGTTTTTT
cdr3_aa: CASRDRVPGELFF

d_call: NA
j_call: TRBJ2-3
v_call: TRBV24-1
clone_size: few
cdr3_nt: TGTGCCACCAGCGATCCGGAGACCGCGTCAACCACAGATACGCAGTATTTT
cdr3_aa: CATSDPETASTTDTQYF

d_call: NA
j_call: TRBJ2-3
v_call: TRBV20-1
clone_size: many
cdr3_nt: TGCAGTGCTAACACCCGGGGAGATACGCAGTATTTT
cdr3_aa: CSANTRGDTQYF

d_call: TRBD2
j_call: TRBJ2-7
v_call: TRBV2
clone_size: NA
cdr3_nt: TGTGCCAGCAGAGAAGGGATTAGGGAGGGCTCCTACGAGCAGTACTTC
cdr3_aa: CASREGIREGSYEQYF

d_call: NA
j_call: TRBJ1-1
v_call: TRBV27
clone_size: few
cdr3_nt: TGTGCCAGCAGTCCCTCCGTGACTGAAGCTTTCTTT
cdr3_aa: CASSPSVTEAFF

d_call: TRBD2
j_call: TRBJ2-5
v_call: TRBV7-9
clone_size: NA
cdr3_nt: TGTGCCAGCAGCTTAATCGATACTAGCGGGGAGACCCAGTACTTC
cdr3_aa: CASSLIDTSGETQYF

d_call: TRBD2
j_call: TRBJ2-2
v_call: TRBV24-1
clone_size: NA
cdr3_nt: TGTGCCACCAGTGGTCGGGACTATTACACCGGGGAGCTGTTTTTT
cdr3_aa: CATSGRDYYTGELFF

d_call: NA
j_call: TRBJ2-2
v_call: TRBV5-6
clone_size: NA
cdr3_nt: TGTGACAGCAGCCTGGGGTCCACCGGGGAGCTGTTTTTT
cdr3_aa: CDSSLGSTGELFF

d_call: NA
j_call: TRBJ2-3
v_call: TRBV12-3/TRBV12-4
clone_size: NA
cdr3_nt: TGTGCCAGCGAGGGGCTAGCCGCACCCACAGATACGCAGTATTTT
cdr3_aa: CASEGLAAPTDTQYF

d_call: NA
j_call: TRBJ2-7
v_call: TRBV4-2
clone_size: few
cdr3_nt: TGTGCCAGCAGCCAAGAGTTTGCAGGGACCTCCTACGAGCAGTACTTC
cdr3_aa: CASSQEFAGTSYEQYF

d_call: NA
j_call: TRBJ2-7
v_call: TRBV5-6
clone_size: few
cdr3_nt: TGTGCCAGCAGCAGAAGCGGGCCGCGGGAGCAGTACTTC
cdr3_aa: CASSRSGPREQYF

d_call: NA
j_call: TRBJ1-5
v_call: TRBV2
clone_size: NA
cdr3_nt: TGTGCCAGCAGTGAAGATCAGCCCCAGCATTTT
cdr3_aa: CASSEDQPQHF

d_call: TRBD2
j_call: TRBJ2-1
v_call: TRBV20-1
clone_size: few
cdr3_nt: TGCAGTGCTAGAGTGGTTGGACTAGCGGGGTTAGAGCAGTTCTTC
cdr3_aa: CSARVVGLAGLEQFF

d_call: NA
j_call: TRBJ2-2
v_call: TRBV7-2
clone_size: few
cdr3_nt: TGTGCCAGCAGCTTAGTTGGGACAAGCCGGGCCGGGGAGCTGTTTTTT
cdr3_aa: CASSLVGTSRAGELFF

d_call: NA
j_call: TRBJ2-7
v_call: TRBV6-5
clone_size: few
cdr3_nt: TGTGCCAGCAGTGGCAGGGGGGGGCAGTACTTC
cdr3_aa: CASSGRGGQYF

d_call: NA
j_call: TRBJ1-2
v_call: TRBV20-1
clone_size: NA
cdr3_nt: TGCAGTGCTCCGGACGGCTCCTATGGCTACACCTTC
cdr3_aa: CSAPDGSYGYTF

d_call: NA
j_call: TRBJ2-1
v_call: TRBV7-7
clone_size: few
cdr3_nt: TGTGCCAGCAGCCCGGAGGGGGTCTACAATGAGCAGTTCTTC
cdr3_aa: CASSPEGVYNEQFF

d_call: NA
j_call: TRBJ1-2
v_call: TRBV7-9
clone_size: few
cdr3_nt: TGTGCCAGCAGCTTACGAGGGAACTATGGCTACACCTTC
cdr3_aa: CASSLRGNYGYTF

d_call: NA
j_call: TRBJ1-2
v_call: TRBV27
clone_size: NA
cdr3_nt: TGTGCCAGCAGTTCCTCGACCCAAGGGCCGTGGGACGGCTACACCTTC
cdr3_aa: CASSSSTQGPWDGYTF

d_call: NA
j_call: TRBJ2-7
v_call: TRBV5-1
clone_size: many
cdr3_nt: TGCGCCAGCAGCCCGCTGGAAAGAGGGGAGCAGTACTTC
cdr3_aa: CASSPLERGEQYF